This record looks at one TCR beta chain sequence and its context. Its antigen is as yet unknown. Libraries were prepared by immunoSEQ multiplex PCR; TCRdb keeps only in-frame clonotypes and omits some of them. The sample comprises about 62,000 clones, around 84% of which are singletons, and 2% to 3% rests with the top ten. This record belongs to a study of OX40 agonist ivuxolimab in advanced cancers. Study in general: Roughly two fifths of patients had received prior checkpoint inhibitor therapy.

The ends lost 7 bases at V and 7 bases at J; junction bases unmatched: 9. The germline V gene encodes CDR1 MNHNS and CDR2 SASEGT. The CDR3 is made up of 15 amino acids. Findings and caveats of the study: Expanded peripheral T-cell antigen specificity went undetermined. The study found among the lowest clonal expansion in partial responders at 0.1-3.0 mg/kg.

The sequence was obtained from an adult with an advanced solid tumor such as melanoma, head and neck, liver or kidney cancer. The input for sequencing was CD4+ or CD8+ T cells sorted from blood, taken in a trial of the OX40 agonist ivuxolimab. This chain connects TRBV6-1 to TRBJ2-1, with TRBD2 identical over 11 bases. The CDR3 coding sequence is TGTGCCAGCACGGGGACTAGCGGTTTTGGGAATGAGCAGTTCTTC. This gives the protein CASTGTSGFGNEQFF.